The 9 T cell receptor beta chains in this list originate from one sample, sequenced in a study of T cells after yellow fever vaccination. TCRdb itself ran the 5' RACE reads through MiXCR, one entry per CDR3 protein. The top ten hold 2.5% to 4% of the sample, which has just over 250,000 distinct CDR3 sequences, 5.2% seen once. The specimen comprised CD4+ T cells sorted from PBMCs, sampled on the day of the yellow fever booster vaccination. These receptors were collected from a man between 18 and 29 years old who received the YFV17D yellow fever vaccine.

CDR3 residues: CASSLGQGIGEAFF. CDR3 nucleotides: TGTGCCAGCAGCTTGGGACAGGGCATCGGTGAAGCTTTCTTT. The chain carries TRBV7-9 and TRBJ1-1, with TRBD1 matching over 9 bases. Looked up from germline, CDR1 is SEHNR and CDR2 is FQNEAQ (reference sequence). This CDR3 is 14 amino acids long. J lost 7 bases, V lost 3 bases, and 6 bases had no gene match.

This clonotype was seen at least ten times. This chain connects TRBV7-2 to TRBJ2-5; D remains ambiguous. The germline V and J ends were trimmed by 3 bases and 4 bases, with 6 bases remaining between them. The CDR3 covers 12 residues. CDR1 SGHTA and CDR2 FQGNSA come from the germline V gene. Here the CDR3 reads CASSFPRETQYF. The CDR3 DNA reads as TGTGCCAGCAGCTTCCCCAGAGAGACCCAGTACTTC.

This clonotype was observed at least ten times. This rearrangement joins TRBV20-1 to TRBJ2-3, with 8 bases that match TRBD2. V shed 8 bases, J shed 6 bases, and the junction held 7 bases outside the gene matches. The CDR3 covers 12 residues. The germline CDR1 and CDR2 sequences are DFQATT and SNEGSKA (reference sequence). The CDR3 loop reads CSSHSGVDTQYF. The CDR3 nucleotides are TGCAGTTCACATAGCGGGGTGGATACGCAGTATTTT.

A few counts support this clonotype. The DNA of the CDR3 is TGTGCCAGCTCACCAGAGACCGGAGGCCCTTCGGGCTACACCTTC. This gives the protein CASSPETGGPSGYTF. This chain links TRBV18 with TRBJ1-2; D unclear. CDR1 is KGHSH and CDR2 is LQKENI in the germline V gene. With 2 bases removed from V and 8 bases from J, the gap between germline ends came to 18 bases. The CDR3 totals 15 residues.

This clonotype was seen ten or more times. This chain uses TRBV30 with TRBJ2-4; a possible D gene is TRBD2 (5 bases). V lost 0 bases and J lost 4, with 13 bases in between. The CDR3 has 15 amino acids. In germline, CDR1 is GTSNPN, CDR2 SVGIG (reference sequence). This CDR3 is CAWSVDRRGKNIQYF. In DNA, the CDR3 is TGTGCCTGGAGTGTAGATCGGAGAGGGAAAAACATTCAGTACTTC.

This chain uses TRBV9 with TRBJ2-3, with D hard to call. CDR1 and CDR2 from the germline V gene are SGDLS and YYNGEE. V was shortened by 0 bases and J by 4 bases, with 9 bases between the two germline ends. The length of the CDR3 is 14 residues. The CDR3 here is CASSVVARADTQYF. The CDR3 coding sequence is TGTGCCAGCAGCGTAGTAGCCCGCGCAGATACGCAGTATTTT.

This clonotype was seen at least ten times. V usage is TRBV12-3 or TRBV12-4 and J usage is TRBJ1-1; D possibly corresponds to TRBD1 (5 bases). The V end lost 6 bases, the J end lost 3 bases, and 14 bases lay between the germline ends. The CDR3 consists of 14 residues. The CDR3 is CASSFRAGDTEAFF. As DNA, the CDR3 is TGTGCCAGCAGCTTCAGGGCTGGGGACACTGAAGCTTTCTTT.

This clonotype appeared a few times. The gene calls are TRBV6-2 or TRBV6-3 and TRBJ2-7; 8 nucleotides line up with TRBD1. V was pared by 5 bases and J by 5 bases, with 8 bases of the junction left unmatched. This CDR3 spans 14 amino acids. Germline CDR1 and CDR2: MNHEY and SVGEGT. The chain's CDR3 is CASSLSTGADEQYF. In DNA, the CDR3 is TGTGCCAGCAGTCTATCGACAGGGGCTGACGAGCAGTACTTC.

At least ten counts were recorded for this clonotype. The chain is built from TRBV5-1 and TRBJ2-1, with 8 bases identical to TRBD2. J was trimmed by 8 bases and V by 4 bases; bases with no gene match: 17. This CDR3 region has 17 residues. CDR1 is SGHRS and CDR2 is YFSETQ in the germline V gene. The CDR3 loop reads CASSPMPAGGFGYEQFF. The CDR3 DNA reads as TGCGCCAGCAGCCCGATGCCCGCGGGGGGTTTTGGGTATGAGCAGTTCTTC.